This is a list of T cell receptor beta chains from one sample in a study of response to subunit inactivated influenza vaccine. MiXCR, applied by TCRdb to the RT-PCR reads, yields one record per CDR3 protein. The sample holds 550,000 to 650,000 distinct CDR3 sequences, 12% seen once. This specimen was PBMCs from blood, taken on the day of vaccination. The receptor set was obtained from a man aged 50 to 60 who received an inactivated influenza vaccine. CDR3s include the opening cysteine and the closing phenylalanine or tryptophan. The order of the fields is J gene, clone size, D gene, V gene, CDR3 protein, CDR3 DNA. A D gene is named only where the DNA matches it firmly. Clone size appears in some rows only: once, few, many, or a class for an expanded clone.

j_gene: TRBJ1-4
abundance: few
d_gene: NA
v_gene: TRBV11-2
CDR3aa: CASSLAGLPNEKLFF
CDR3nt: TGTGCCAGCAGCTTAGCCGGTTTGCCTAATGAAAAACTGTTTTTT

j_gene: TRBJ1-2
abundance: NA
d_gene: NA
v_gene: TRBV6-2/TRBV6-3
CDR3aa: CASSYRQGFNYGYTF
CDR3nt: TGTGCCAGCAGTTACCGGCAGGGATTCAACTATGGCTACACCTTC

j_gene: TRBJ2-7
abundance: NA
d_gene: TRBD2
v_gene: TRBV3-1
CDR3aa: CASSQRQGLAGYEQYF
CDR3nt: TGTGCCAGCAGCCAAAGGCAGGGACTAGCGGGTTACGAGCAGTACTTC

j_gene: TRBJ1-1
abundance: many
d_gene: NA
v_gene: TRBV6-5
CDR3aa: CASSFGVRVPRTEAFF
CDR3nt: TGTGCCAGCAGTTTCGGAGTAAGGGTGCCGCGGACTGAAGCTTTCTTT

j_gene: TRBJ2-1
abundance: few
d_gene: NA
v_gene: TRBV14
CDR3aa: CASSQVPNEQFF
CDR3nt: TGTGCCAGCAGCCAAGTCCCCAATGAGCAGTTCTTC

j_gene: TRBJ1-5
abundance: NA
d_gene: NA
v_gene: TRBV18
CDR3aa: CASSPPDSFNQPQHF
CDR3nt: TGTGCCAGCTCACCTCCAGACAGTTTCAATCAGCCCCAGCATTTT

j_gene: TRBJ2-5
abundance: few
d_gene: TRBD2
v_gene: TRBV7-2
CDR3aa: CASTLTSGDQETQYF
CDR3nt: TGTGCCAGCACCCTGACTAGCGGAGACCAAGAGACCCAGTACTTC

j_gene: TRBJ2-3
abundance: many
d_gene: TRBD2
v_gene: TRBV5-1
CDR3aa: CASSLEPGGGATDTQYF
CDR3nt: TGCGCCAGCAGCTTGGAGCCCGGCGGGGGGGCCACAGATACGCAGTATTTT

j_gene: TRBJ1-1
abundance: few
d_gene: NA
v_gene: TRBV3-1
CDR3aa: CASSQDIRVEGTEAFF
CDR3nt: TGTGCCAGCAGCCAAGATATACGGGTGGAAGGCACTGAAGCTTTCTTT

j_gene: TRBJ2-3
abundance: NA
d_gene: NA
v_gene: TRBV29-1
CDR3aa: CAGRGVDTQYF
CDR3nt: TGCGCAGGTCGCGGGGTGGATACGCAGTATTTT

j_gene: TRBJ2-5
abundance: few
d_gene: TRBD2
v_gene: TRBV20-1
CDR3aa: CSASRLAGRETQYF
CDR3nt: TGCAGTGCTTCTCGACTAGCGGGTAGGGAGACCCAGTACTTC

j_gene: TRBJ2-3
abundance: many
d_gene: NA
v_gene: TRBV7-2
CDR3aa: CASSPYRTLGDTQYF
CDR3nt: TGTGCCAGCAGCCCCTACCGGACTCTGGGAGATACGCAGTATTTT

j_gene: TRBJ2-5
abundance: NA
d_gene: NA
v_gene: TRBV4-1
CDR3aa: CASSQEQLGTQYF
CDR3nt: TGCGCCAGCAGCCAAGAACAACTAGGGACCCAGTACTTC

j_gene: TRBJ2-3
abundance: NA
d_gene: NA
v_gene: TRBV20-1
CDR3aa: CSAAVQEHTQYF
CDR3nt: TGCAGTGCCGCCGTCCAGGAGCATACGCAGTATTTT

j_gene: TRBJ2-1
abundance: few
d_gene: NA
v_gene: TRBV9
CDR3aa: CASSLRASWDEQFF
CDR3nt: TGTGCCAGCAGCCTGAGGGCCAGTTGGGATGAGCAGTTCTTC

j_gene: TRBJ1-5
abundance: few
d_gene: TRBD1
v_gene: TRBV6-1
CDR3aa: CASSTGGPNQPQHF
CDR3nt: TGTGCCAGCAGTACAGGGGGCCCCAATCAGCCCCAGCATTTT

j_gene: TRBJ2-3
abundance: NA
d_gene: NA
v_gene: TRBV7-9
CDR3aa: CASSPRGGITDTQYF
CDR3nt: TGTGCCAGCAGCCCCCGTGGAGGGATCACAGATACGCAGTATTTT

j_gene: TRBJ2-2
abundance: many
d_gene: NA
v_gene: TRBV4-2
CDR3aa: CASSQDLPQAGTGELFF
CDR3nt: TGTGCCAGCAGCCAAGATCTGCCCCAGGCGGGCACCGGGGAGCTGTTTTTT

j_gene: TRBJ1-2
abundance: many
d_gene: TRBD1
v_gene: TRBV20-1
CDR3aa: CSAGQGANYGYTF
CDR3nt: TGCAGTGCCGGACAGGGGGCGAACTATGGCTACACCTTC

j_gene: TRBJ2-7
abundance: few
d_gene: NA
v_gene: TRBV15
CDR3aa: CATSRGVGGSYEQYF
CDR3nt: TGTGCCACCAGCAGAGGAGTAGGCGGATCCTACGAGCAGTACTTC

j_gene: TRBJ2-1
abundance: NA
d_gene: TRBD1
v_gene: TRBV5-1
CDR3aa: CASSLGQGFDEQFF
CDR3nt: TGCGCCAGCAGCTTGGGACAGGGGTTCGATGAGCAGTTCTTC

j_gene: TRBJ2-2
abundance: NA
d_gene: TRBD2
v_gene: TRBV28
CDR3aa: CASSLLSGRTGELFF
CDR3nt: TGTGCCAGCAGTTTACTTAGCGGGAGGACCGGGGAGCTGTTTTTT

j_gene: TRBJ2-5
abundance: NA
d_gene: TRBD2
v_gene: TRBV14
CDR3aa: CASSQDSLAGGAQYF
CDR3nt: TGTGCCAGCAGCCAAGATTCGCTAGCGGGAGGGGCCCAGTACTTC

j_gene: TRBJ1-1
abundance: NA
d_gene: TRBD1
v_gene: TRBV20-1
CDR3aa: CSARDGTDMNTEAFF
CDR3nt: TGCAGTGCTAGAGATGGGACAGACATGAACACTGAAGCTTTCTTT

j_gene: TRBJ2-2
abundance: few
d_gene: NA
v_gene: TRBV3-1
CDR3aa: CASTQAGTNTGELFF
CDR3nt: TGTGCCAGCACCCAGGCGGGGACGAACACCGGGGAGCTGTTTTTT

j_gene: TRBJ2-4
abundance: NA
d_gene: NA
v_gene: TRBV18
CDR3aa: CASSPPSQAKNIQYF
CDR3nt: TGTGCCAGCTCACCACCGTCCCAAGCAAAAAACATTCAGTACTTC

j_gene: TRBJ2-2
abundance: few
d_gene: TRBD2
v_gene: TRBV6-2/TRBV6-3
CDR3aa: CASGLAPGELFF
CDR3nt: TGTGCCAGCGGACTAGCGCCCGGGGAGCTGTTTTTT

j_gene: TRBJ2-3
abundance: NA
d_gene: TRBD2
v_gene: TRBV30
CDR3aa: CAWTLAGGSTDTQYF
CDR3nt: TGTGCCTGGACTTTAGCGGGGGGAAGCACAGATACGCAGTATTTT

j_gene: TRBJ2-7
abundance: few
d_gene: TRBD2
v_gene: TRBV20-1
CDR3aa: CSATTSGSSYEQYF
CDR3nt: TGCAGTGCCACGACTAGCGGGAGCTCCTACGAGCAGTACTTC

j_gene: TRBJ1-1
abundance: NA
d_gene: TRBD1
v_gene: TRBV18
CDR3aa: CASSPPNQQGRAEAFF
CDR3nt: TGTGCCAGCTCACCACCCAATCAACAGGGGAGGGCTGAAGCTTTCTTT

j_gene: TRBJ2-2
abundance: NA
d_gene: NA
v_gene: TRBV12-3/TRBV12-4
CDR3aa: CASGSTGSGELFF
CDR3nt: TGTGCCAGCGGATCAACAGGGAGCGGGGAGCTGTTTTTT

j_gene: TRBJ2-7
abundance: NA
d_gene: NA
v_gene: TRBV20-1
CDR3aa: CSARDATYEQYF
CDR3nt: TGCAGTGCTAGAGATGCAACTTACGAGCAGTACTTC

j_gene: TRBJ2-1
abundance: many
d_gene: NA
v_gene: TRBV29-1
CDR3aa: CSVDSVPAYNEQFF
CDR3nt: TGCAGCGTTGATTCCGTTCCAGCCTACAATGAGCAGTTCTTC

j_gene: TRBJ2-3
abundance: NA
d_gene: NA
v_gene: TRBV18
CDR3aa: CASSGTGPGTDTQYF
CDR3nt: TGTGCCAGCTCCGGGACTGGCCCTGGCACAGATACGCAGTATTTT

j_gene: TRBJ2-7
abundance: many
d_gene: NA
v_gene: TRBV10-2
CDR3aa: CASSGRNYEQYF
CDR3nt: TGCGCCAGCAGTGGACGCAACTACGAGCAGTACTTC

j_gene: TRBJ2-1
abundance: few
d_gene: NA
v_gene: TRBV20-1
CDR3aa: CSATDSSYNEQFF
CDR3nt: TGCAGTGCTACGGACAGCTCCTACAATGAGCAGTTCTTC

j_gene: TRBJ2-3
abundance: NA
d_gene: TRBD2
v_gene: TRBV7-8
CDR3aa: CASSSLLGEREGETQYF
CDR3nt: TGTGCCAGCAGCTCCCTCCTCGGGGAGCGGGAGGGAGAGACGCAGTATTTT

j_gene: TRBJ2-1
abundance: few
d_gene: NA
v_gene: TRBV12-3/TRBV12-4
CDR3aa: CASEQEYYNEQFF
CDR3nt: TGTGCCAGCGAACAGGAGTACTACAATGAGCAGTTCTTC

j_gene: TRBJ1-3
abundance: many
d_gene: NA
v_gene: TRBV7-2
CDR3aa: CASSRMTRNTIYF
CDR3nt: TGTGCCAGCAGCCGAATGACTAGAAACACCATATATTTT

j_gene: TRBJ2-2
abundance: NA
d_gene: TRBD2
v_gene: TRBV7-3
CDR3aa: CASSTGGMNTGELFF
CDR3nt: TGTGCCAGCAGCACGGGGGGGATGAACACCGGGGAGCTGTTTTTT

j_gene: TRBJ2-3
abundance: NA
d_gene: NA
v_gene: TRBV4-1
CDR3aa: CASSLFSEGVQYF
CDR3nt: TGCGCCAGCAGCCTATTCAGCGAAGGCGTGCAGTATTTT

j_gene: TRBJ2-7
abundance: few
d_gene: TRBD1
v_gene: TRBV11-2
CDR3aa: CASSFPGQGYYEQYF
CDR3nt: TGTGCCAGCAGCTTCCCGGGACAGGGGTATTACGAGCAGTACTTC

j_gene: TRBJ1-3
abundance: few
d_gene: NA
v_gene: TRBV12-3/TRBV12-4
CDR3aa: CASSFGLSGNTIYF
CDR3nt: TGTGCCAGCAGTTTCGGCCTCTCTGGAAACACCATATATTTT

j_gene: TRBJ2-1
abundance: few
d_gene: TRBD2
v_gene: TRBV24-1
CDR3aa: CATSDSLAGAVYEQFF
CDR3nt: TGTGCCACCAGTGATTCATTAGCGGGAGCGGTGTATGAGCAGTTCTTC

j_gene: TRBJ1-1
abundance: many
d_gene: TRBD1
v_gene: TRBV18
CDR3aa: CASFTGQGSTEAFF
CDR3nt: TGTGCCAGCTTCACGGGACAGGGATCAACTGAAGCTTTCTTT

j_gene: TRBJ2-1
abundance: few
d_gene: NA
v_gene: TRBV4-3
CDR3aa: CASSPAGSGAYNEQFF
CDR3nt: TGCGCCAGCAGCCCCGCGGGGTCAGGGGCCTACAATGAGCAGTTCTTC

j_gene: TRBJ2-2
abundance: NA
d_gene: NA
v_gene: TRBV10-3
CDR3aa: CAVRSTGELFF
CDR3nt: TGTGCCGTGCGCAGCACCGGGGAGCTGTTTTTT

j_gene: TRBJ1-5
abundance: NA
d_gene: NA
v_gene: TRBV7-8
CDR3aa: CASTLVGRGGDQPQHF
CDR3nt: TGTGCCAGCACCTTAGTGGGACGGGGTGGGGATCAGCCCCAGCATTTT

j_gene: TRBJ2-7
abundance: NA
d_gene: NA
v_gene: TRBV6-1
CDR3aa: CASLLGPEQYF
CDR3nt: TGTGCCAGCCTTTTAGGTCCGGAGCAGTACTTC

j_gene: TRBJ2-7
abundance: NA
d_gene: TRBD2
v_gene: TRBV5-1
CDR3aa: CASSQTSGGNEQYF
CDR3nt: TGCGCCAGCAGCCAAACTAGCGGGGGCAACGAGCAGTACTTC

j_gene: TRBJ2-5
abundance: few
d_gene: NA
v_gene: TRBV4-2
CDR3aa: CASSQFLVAGQQETQYF
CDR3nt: TGTGCCAGCAGCCAATTCTTGGTGGCGGGACAACAAGAGACCCAGTACTTC

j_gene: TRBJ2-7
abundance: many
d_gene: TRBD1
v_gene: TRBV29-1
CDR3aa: CSVRTGGAYEQYF
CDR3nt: TGCAGCGTCCGGACAGGGGGGGCCTACGAGCAGTACTTC

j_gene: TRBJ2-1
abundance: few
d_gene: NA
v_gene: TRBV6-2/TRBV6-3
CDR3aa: CASSYQIAVSSYNEQFF
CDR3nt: TGTGCCAGCAGTTACCAAATAGCGGTCAGCTCCTACAATGAGCAGTTCTTC

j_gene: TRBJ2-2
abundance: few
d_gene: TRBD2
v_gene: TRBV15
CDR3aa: CATSPRGDLTGELFF
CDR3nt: TGTGCCACCAGCCCTCGGGGGGATCTCACCGGGGAGCTGTTTTTT

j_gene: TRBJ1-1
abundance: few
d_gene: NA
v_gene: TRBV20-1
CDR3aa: CSAPAEAFF
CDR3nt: TGCAGTGCTCCAGCTGAAGCTTTCTTT

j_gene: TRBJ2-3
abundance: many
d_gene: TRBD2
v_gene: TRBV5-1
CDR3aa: CASSLSSGGTDTQYF
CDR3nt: TGTGCCAGCAGCTTATCTAGCGGAGGCACAGATACGCAGTATTTT

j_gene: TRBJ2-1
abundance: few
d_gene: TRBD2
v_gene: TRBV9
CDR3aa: CASSVGWRERGEQFF
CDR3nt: TGTGCCAGCAGCGTAGGCTGGCGGGAGAGGGGTGAGCAGTTCTTC

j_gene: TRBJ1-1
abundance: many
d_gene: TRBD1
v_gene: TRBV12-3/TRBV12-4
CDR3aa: CASSRDSMNTEAFF
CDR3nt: TGTGCCAGCAGCCGGGACAGCATGAACACTGAAGCTTTCTTT